The rows below give T cell receptor beta chains drawn from one sample of a study of cytomegalovirus exposure and HLA in healthy donors. Only in-frame clones appear in the TCRdb table, and some are missing; sequencing was by immunoSEQ multiplex PCR. The table shows 180,000 or so clones, with 70% to 90% occurring only once. The sequencing input was PBMCs. The receptors shown here come from a woman aged 18 to 35 in good health and CMV-seronegative. CDR3s include the opening cysteine and the closing phenylalanine or tryptophan. The D gene is left open where the match is weak. Not every row has a clone size; where given, it reads once, few, many or a size class.

j_call clone_size v_call d_call cdr3_aa cdr3_nt
TRBJ2-5 once TRBV19 TRBD1 CASSRGTVIQETQYF TGTGCCAGTAGTAGAGGGACAGTGATACAAGAGACCCAGTACTTC
TRBJ2-5 NA TRBV7-7 NA CASSKSGVEETQYF TGTGCTAGCAGCAAAAGCGGTGTAGAAGAGACCCAGTACTTC
TRBJ1-3 NA TRBV19 NA CASSMGGSGNTIYF TGTGCCAGTAGTATGGGGGGCTCTGGAAACACCATATATTTT
TRBJ2-3 once TRBV13 NA CASSLGLTDTQYF TGTGCCAGCAGCTTAGGCCTCACAGATACGCAGTATTTT
TRBJ2-5 NA TRBV6-1 NA CASSEAFLRSEYF TGTGCCAGCAGTGAAGCTTTTCTTCGGTCGGAGTACTTC
TRBJ1-2 NA TRBV5-6 TRBD1 CASSRDRANYGYTF TGTGCCAGCAGCAGGGACAGAGCTAACTATGGCTACACCTTC
TRBJ2-7 once TRBV5-1 NA CASSLYRIACEQYF TGCGCCAGCAGCTTGTACAGGATTGCATGCGAGCAGTACTTC
TRBJ1-1 few TRBV11-2 NA CASSLVGSEDTEAFF TGTGCCAGCAGCTTAGTGGGGTCGGAGGACACTGAAGCTTTCTTT
TRBJ1-2 once TRBV9 NA CASSVGAGRYGYTF TGTGCCAGCAGCGTAGGGGCCGGCCGCTATGGCTACACCTTC
TRBJ2-5 NA TRBV5-4 NA CASSLAQGQETQYF TGTGCCAGCAGCTTGGCTCAGGGGCAAGAGACCCAGTACTTC
TRBJ2-2 NA TRBV14 TRBD2 CASSQAEPGLVRTGELFF TGTGCCAGCAGCCAAGCGGAGCCGGGACTAGTTCGAACCGGGGAGCTGTTTTTT
TRBJ2-7 once TRBV11-2 TRBD1 CASSWSPGGSYEQYF TGTGCCAGCAGCTGGTCTCCAGGGGGCTCCTACGAGCAGTACTTC
TRBJ2-7 NA TRBV4-3 NA CASSQDRQGSSEQYF TGCGCCAGCAGCCAAGATAGGCAGGGATCGAGCGAGCAGTACTTC
TRBJ1-2 NA TRBV14 NA CASSQDRVVGDGYTF TGTGCCAGCAGCCAAGATCGAGTGGTAGGGGATGGCTACACCTTC
TRBJ2-6 NA TRBV5-1 NA CASRGQSGANVLTF TGCGCCAGCAGGGGGCAATCTGGGGCCAACGTCCTGACTTTC
TRBJ1-1 NA TRBV14 TRBD1 CASSLTGTGKAFF TGTGCCAGCAGCCTTACCGGGACAGGGAAAGCTTTCTTT
TRBJ2-1 NA TRBV7-2 TRBD1 CASSSGQGQFF TGTGCCAGCAGCTCCGGACAGGGGCAGTTCTTC
TRBJ2-7 NA TRBV9 NA CASSVGAGYEQYF TGTGCCAGCAGCGTGGGAGCAGGCTACGAGCAGTACTTC
TRBJ2-7 NA TRBV19 TRBD1 CARPQQGVVGEQYF TGTGCCAGGCCACAACAGGGGGTTGTTGGCGAGCAGTACTTC
TRBJ1-1 NA TRBV6-5 NA CASSEGANTEAFF TGTGCCAGCAGTGAAGGGGCGAACACTGAAGCTTTCTTT
TRBJ2-7 NA TRBV11-1 NA CASGPSSRVYEQYF TGTGCCAGCGGACCGTCTTCGCGGGTCTACGAGCAGTACTTC
TRBJ1-3 few TRBV28 NA CASGPRARPGNTIYF TGTGCCAGCGGACCGAGGGCCCGACCTGGAAACACCATATATTTT
TRBJ1-4 once TRBV9 TRBD1 CASSVAYRQVRQGASTNEKLFF TGTGCCAGCAGCGTAGCCTACCGACAGGTCAGACAGGGGGCCTCAACTAATGAAAAACTGTTTTTT
TRBJ1-1 NA TRBV30 NA CAWSVLFSTAFF TGTGCCTGGAGTGTACTGTTTAGTACGGCTTTCTTT
TRBJ2-5 NA TRBV28 TRBD1 CASSFFDRGPETQYF TGTGCCAGCAGTTTTTTTGACAGGGGGCCTGAGACCCAGTACTTC
TRBJ2-7 few TRBV10-1 NA CASSDSGMTEQYF TGCGCCAGCAGTGACTCAGGTATGACCGAGCAGTACTTC
TRBJ1-1 NA TRBV6-6 NA CASSYSGRGPGAFF TGTGCCAGCAGTTATTCCGGGAGGGGCCCGGGAGCTTTCTTT
TRBJ2-7 NA TRBV27 NA CASSLRGNYEQYF TGTGCCAGCAGTTTACGGGGGAACTACGAGCAGTACTTC
TRBJ2-5 NA TRBV28 TRBD1 CASSDRVQETQYF TGTGCCAGCAGCGACAGGGTTCAAGAGACCCAGTACTTC
TRBJ2-5 once TRBV11-1 TRBD2 CASSLPGTSRLFETQYF TGTGCCAGCAGCTTACCCGGGACTAGCCGCCTTTTCGAGACCCAGTACTTC
TRBJ2-1 few TRBV9 TRBD2 CASSSRTSGNEQFF TGTGCCAGCAGCTCCCGGACTAGCGGCAATGAGCAGTTCTTC
TRBJ2-3 NA TRBV5-1 TRBD2 CASSVPAGVIDTQYF TGCGCCAGCTCCGTACCAGCGGGAGTGATAGATACGCAGTATTTT
TRBJ2-1 few TRBV7-2 NA CASSLAVIGQPYNEQFF TGTGCCAGCAGCTTAGCGGTTATTGGACAACCATACAATGAGCAGTTCTTC
TRBJ2-1 NA TRBV4-1 TRBD2 CASSQRPFALAVAYNEQFF TGCGCCAGCAGCCAACGACCCTTTGCCCTAGCGGTTGCCTACAATGAGCAGTTCTTC
TRBJ2-4 NA TRBV5-1 TRBD2 CASSPRSGTKNIQYF TGCGCCAGCAGCCCCAGGAGCGGGACTAAAAACATTCAGTACTTC
TRBJ2-5 NA TRBV25-1 NA CASSGGETQYF TGTGCCAGCAGTGGAGGAGAGACCCAGTACTTC
TRBJ2-1 NA TRBV5-1 TRBD2 CASSSGLAGAADEQFF TGCGCCAGCAGCTCGGGACTAGCGGGCGCCGCGGATGAGCAGTTCTTC
TRBJ1-6 NA TRBV2 TRBD1 CASSEVDRGNSPLHF TGTGCCAGCAGTGAGGTGGACAGGGGAAATTCACCCCTCCACTTT
TRBJ2-7 NA TRBV4-1 NA CASSQVPQGGPYEQYF TGCGCCAGCAGCCAAGTGCCACAGGGTGGTCCCTACGAGCAGTACTTC
TRBJ2-3 NA TRBV5-1 NA CASSLQVAGVEGRTDTQYF TGCGCCAGCAGCCTCCAAGTGGCAGGGGTCGAAGGTAGGACAGATACGCAGTATTTT
TRBJ1-1 NA TRBV18 NA CASSPGGGADKAFF TGTGCCAGCTCACCAGGGGGGGGCGCCGACAAAGCTTTCTTT
TRBJ2-1 NA TRBV7-2 NA CASSRRAGDEQFF TGTGCCAGCAGCCGGAGGGCCGGGGATGAGCAGTTCTTC